Below are 25 T cell receptor beta chains sequenced from a single sample in a study of T-cell reconstitution after alpha-beta-depleted transplantation in children (dated by TCRdb to the mid-2010s). Library construction relied on PCR. Sequencing used an Illumina HiSeq 2500. To normalize quantification of the TCRbeta repertoire, the TCR libraries were built with molecular barcoding that relied on unique molecular identifiers. In TCRdb, the public reads were trimmed at Q25 with fastp and aligned with MiXCR, with productive beta chains retained. Each CDR3 protein appears once, grouped with its most common genes and DNA. The sample table records around 490,000 distinct CDR3 sequences; roughly an eighth of these occur just once. The ten largest clones capture approximately 15% of the sample. According to the study, the label for this sample's treatment or condition signals: allogeneic hematopoietic cell transplantation with graft depleted of TCRalphabeta T cells and CD19 B cells.

The specimen comprised PBMCs, mostly from graft donor cells, sampled 180 days after TCRalphabeta/CD19-depleted stem cell transplant. All receptors derive from a female patient aged 2-15 years who had a stem cell transplant for aplastic anemia, so the T cells may come from the graft donor.

This chain links TRBV18 with TRBJ2-5; 13 nucleotides line up with TRBD2. With V trimmed by 3 bases and J by 1 base, 17 bases remained unmatched. The CDR3 spans 21 residues. Per germline, CDR1 KGHSH and CDR2 LQKENI. The CDR3 protein is CASSPGTGTSGAANLQETQYF. In nucleotides, the CDR3 is TGTGCCAGCTCACCCGGGACAGGGACTAGCGGGGCGGCGAACCTCCAAGAGACCCAGTACTTC. Based on the CDR3 plus reference TRBV18 and TRBJ2-5, the full variable domain is NAGVMQNPRHLVRRRGQEARLRCSPMKGHSHVYWYRQLPEEGLKFMVYLQKENIIDESGMPKERFSAEFPKEGPSILRIQQVVRGDSAAYFCASSPGTGTSGAANLQETQYFGPGTRLLVL.

This chain connects TRBV28 to TRBJ2-5; TRBD2 agrees at 11 bases. Germline assignment: CDR1 MDHEN and CDR2 SYDVKM. V dropped 3 bases and J dropped 6; count of bases not matched to a gene: 9. The CDR3 sequence is 16 residues long. The CDR3 spells CASSLGYSGRAQTQYF. In DNA, the CDR3 is TGTGCCAGCAGTTTGGGTTATAGCGGGAGGGCCCAGACCCAGTACTTC.

About this clonotype: This clone may be a read error of a much larger clone one base away. Because the CDR3 is missing its conserved closing phenylalanine or tryptophan, this is likely a read error. The CDR3 bases are TGTGCCAGCAGTTTAGGAGCGGCGGCATACAATGAGCAGTTCTTG. Translating it yields CASSLGAAAYNEQFL. V is TRBV12-3 or TRBV12-4 and J is TRBJ2-1; maybe TRBD2 (5 bases). The CDR3 is 15 residues long. Trimming shortened V by 1 base and J by 4 bases, and 11 bases separated the two germline ends.

V gene TRBV28 combines with J gene TRBJ2-2; D unresolved. V lost 1 base and J 0 bases, leaving 9 bases between the germline ends. Germline CDR1 and CDR2: MDHEN and SYDVKM. This CDR3 has 16 residues. CDR3 coding DNA: TGTGCCAGCAGTTTATCTGCGTCAGCGAACACCGGGGAGCTGTTTTTT. Its translation is CASSLSASANTGELFF.

A few counts support this clonotype. The chain uses TRBV20-1 and TRBJ2-5; tentative D call: TRBD2 (6 bases). The V end was cut by 5 bases, the J end by 9 bases, with 22 bases between. The CDR3 has 14 amino acids. The V gene's germline CDR1 is DFQATT and CDR2 SNEGSKA (reference sequence). Written as DNA, the CDR3 is TGCAGTGCTCTCCGCGGGACCCAAGGGTTGTCCCAGTACTTC. Residues: CSALRGTQGLSQYF.

This clonotype was counted only a few times. The rearrangement uses TRBV28 and TRBJ2-5; maybe TRBD2 (7 bases). There are 18 residues in the CDR3. Germline CDR1 and CDR2: MDHEN and SYDVKM. Trimming pared 7 bases from V and 1 base from J, leaving 25 bases between. The CDR3 protein is CASTAYGGRGALQETQYF. CDR3 DNA sequence: TGTGCCAGCACCGCCTACGGGGGGCGGGGAGCTCTCCAAGAGACCCAGTACTTC.

V usage is TRBV10-3 and J usage is TRBJ2-1; D possibly corresponds to TRBD2 (6 bases). The ends were cut back, 11 bases at V and 8 bases at J, with 25 bases in the middle. Germline-derived CDR1 and CDR2 are ENHRY and SYGVKD. This CDR3 is built from 15 residues. The CDR3 DNA follows: TGTGCCCCCCTTGGGGCTAGCGTCTACCCAGATGAGCAGTTCTTC. Translating gives CAPLGASVYPDEQFF.

The V call is TRBV20-1, the J call TRBJ1-4, with TRBD1 identical over 8 bases. The CDR3 runs to 16 residues. V dropped 4 bases and J dropped 7; count of bases not matched to a gene: 14. Germline V gene sequence: CDR1 DFQATT, CDR2 SNEGSKA (reference sequence). CDR3 DNA sequence: TGCAGTGCTATCATGCCAGGGGGCGTCTCTTTTGAAAAACTGTTTTTT. It translates to CSAIMPGGVSFEKLFF.

To note about this clonotype: This may come from a read error, since a much larger clone is one base off. V and J are TRBV10-1 and TRBJ2-7; 10 nucleotides line up with TRBD1. CDR3 length: 16 residues. CDR1 is WNHNN, CDR2 SYGVQD, per germline (reference sequence). Written as DNA, the CDR3 is TGCGCCAGCAGTCCCGGGACAGGGGAGGGCTCCTACGACCAGTACTTC. This codes for CASSPGTGEGSYDQYF.

The chain combines TRBV24-1 with TRBJ2-1; D not certain. V was pared by 1 base and J by 8 bases, with 17 bases between. The CDR3 has 16 amino acids. CDR1 is KGHDR and CDR2 is SFDVKD in the germline V gene. For the CDR3, the DNA is TGTGCCACCAGTGATTTCAAAGCCATCAGGATGGATGAGCAGTTCTTC. Amino acid sequence: CATSDFKAIRMDEQFF.

The chain uses TRBV28 and TRBJ2-7, with 11 nucleotides matching TRBD2. CDR1 is MDHEN and CDR2 is SYDVKM in the germline V gene. Losses at the gene ends were 2 bases for V and 1 base for J; bases not matched to a gene: 10. This CDR3 spans 18 amino acids. The CDR3 sequence: CASSLPLAGGLLSYEQYF. The CDR3 DNA is TGTGCCAGCAGTTTACCCCTAGCGGGGGGCCTTCTTTCCTACGAGCAGTACTTC.

A few counts support this clonotype. V is TRBV6-1 and J is TRBJ2-1; 9 bases agree with TRBD1. Germline assignment: CDR1 MNHNS and CDR2 SASEGT. The CDR3 has 15 residues. V lost 6 bases, J lost 6 bases, and 9 bases stayed unmatched. The CDR3 bases are TGTGCCAGCAGAAAGGGGACAGGGCTCAGCAATGAGCAGTTCTTC. The encoded protein is CASRKGTGLSNEQFF.

V usage is TRBV24-1 and J usage is TRBJ1-1; possible D gene TRBD1, 5 bases. V was cut by 0 bases and J by 0 bases, with 13 bases left in between. The CDR3 covers 17 residues. Looked up from germline, CDR1 is KGHDR and CDR2 is SFDVKD. CDR3 in amino acids: CATSDLQQKQVNTEAFF. CDR3 coding DNA: TGTGCCACCAGTGATTTGCAACAGAAACAGGTGAACACTGAAGCTTTCTTT.

This clonotype was recorded at least ten times. The genes are TRBV12-3 or TRBV12-4 and TRBJ1-3, with 9 positions matching TRBD1. V shed 3 bases and J 3 bases; nucleotides not matched to a gene: 9. CDR3 size: 17 residues. In nucleotides, the CDR3 is TGTGCCAGCAGTTTTTCAAGAACAGGGGGCGGTGGAAACACCATATATTTT. This encodes CASSFSRTGGGGNTIYF.

This clonotype was seen a few times. The chain recombines TRBV7-2 with TRBJ1-1; 7 positions agree with TRBD1. The CDR3 spans 13 residues. Germline trimming cut 6 bases from V and 4 bases from J; bases unmatched to any gene: 5. CDR1 is SGHTA and CDR2 is FQGNSA in the germline V gene. CDR3 coding DNA: TGTGCCAGCAGAGGGGCAGGGGGCACTGAAGCTTTCTTT. It is translated as CASRGAGGTEAFF.

This clonotype was picked up a small number of times. V gene TRBV12-3 or TRBV12-4 combines with J gene TRBJ2-2; no firm D call. CDR3 length equals 17 residues. Trimming removed 6 bases from V and 0 bases from J, with 17 bases in between. CDR3 nucleotide sequence: TGTGCCAGCAGCCCAAGCAGTGAGACCGCGAACACCGGGGAGCTGTTTTTT. Translated: CASSPSSETANTGELFF.

This clonotype is labeled as large. V usage is TRBV12-5 and J usage is TRBJ2-3; D is undetermined. The germline V gene encodes CDR1 LGHNT and CDR2 FRNRAP. The V end was cut by 1 base, the J end by 8 bases, with 10 bases between. This CDR3 is 13 amino acids long. The CDR3 coding sequence is TGTGCTAGTGGTTTGGAAATCGAACGTACGCAGTATTTT. It encodes CASGLEIERTQYF.

This clonotype was counted only a few times. V is TRBV6-2 or TRBV6-3 and J is TRBJ2-1; 11 bases match TRBD2. The CDR3 covers 15 residues. Germline trimming cut 11 bases from V and 2 bases from J; bases unmatched to any gene: 8. The V gene's germline CDR1 is MNHEY and CDR2 SVGEGT. The DNA of the CDR3 is TGTGCCTGCCCTAGCGGGAGGACGCCCTACAATGAGCAGTTCTTC. This translates into CACPSGRTPYNEQFF.

This clonotype was detected ten times or more. The chain combines TRBV25-1 with TRBJ2-7; 7 bases fit TRBD1. CDR3 size: 14 residues. Germline CDR1 MGHDK, CDR2 SYGVNS. The J segment lost 3 bases and the V segment lost 4 bases, leaving 6 bases of the junction unmatched. CDR3 sequence (DNA): TGTGCCAGCAGTGTGGAGGACAGGTACTACGAGCAGTACTTC. It translates to CASSVEDRYYEQYF.

The chain recombines TRBV4-3 with TRBJ2-7, with a possible D match to TRBD1 (6 bases). This CDR3 region has 17 residues. The V gene lost 3 bases and the J gene lost 5 bases, with 23 bases spanning the gap. Germline assignment: CDR1 LGHNA and CDR2 YSLEER. The CDR3 protein is CASSQDLHQGLRDEQYF. CDR3 DNA: TGCGCCAGCAGCCAGGATCTCCACCAGGGGCTCCGGGACGAGCAGTACTTC.

The V call is TRBV13, the J call TRBJ2-1, with TRBD2 matching over 11 bases. The CDR3 spans 15 residues. Per the germline V gene, CDR1 is PRHDT and CDR2 is FYEKMQ (reference sequence). V was pared by 4 bases and J by 6 bases, with 5 bases of the junction left unmatched. CDR3 DNA sequence: TGTGCCAGCAGCTCCCCTAGCGGGAGGCCCAATGAGCAGTTCTTC. Protein sequence: CASSSPSGRPNEQFF.

The chain recombines TRBV15 with TRBJ2-5, with 7 bases aligning to TRBD1. V trimming: 7 bases; J trimming: 5 bases; junction bases outside the gene matches: 13. The CDR3 has 15 amino acids. Looked up from germline, CDR1 is LNHNV and CDR2 is YYDKDF (reference sequence). CDR3 DNA sequence: TGTGCCACCACTCACAGGGGACCCACCAAGGAGACCCAGTACTTC. It codes for CATTHRGPTKETQYF. The full variable domain, rest sourced from reference TRBV15 and TRBJ2-5, is DAMVIQNPRYQVTQFGKPVTLSCSQTLNHNVMYWYQQKSSQAPKLLFHYYDKDFNNEADTPDNFQSRRPNTSFCFLDIRSPGLGDTAMYLCATTHRGPTKETQYFGPGTRLLVL.

This chain connects TRBV29-1 to TRBJ2-2; D may be TRBD1 or TRBD2 (5 bases each). This CDR3 region has 14 residues. The V end lost 4 bases, the J end lost 6 bases, and 15 bases lay between the germline ends. Germline V CDR1 and CDR2: SQVTM, ANQGSEA. Here the CDR3 DNA reads TGCAGCGTTGGAGGGGATCAGGTGGCCGGGGAGCTGTTTTTT. Residues: CSVGGDQVAGELFF.

The sample holds many counts of this clonotype. The chain uses TRBV7-2 and TRBJ2-7; unclear D gene. The CDR3 totals 12 residues. Germline V gene sequence: CDR1 SGHTA, CDR2 FQGNSA. Trimming left V 4 bases short and J 9 bases short, with 13 bases between. The CDR3 nucleotides are TGTGCCAGCAGCTCCCAGAGGCTAGGGCAGTACTTC. Protein: CASSSQRLGQYF.

This clonotype was seen a few times. V and J are TRBV18 and TRBJ2-7; D may be TRBD1 or TRBD2 (5 bases each). The CDR3 spans 13 residues. In germline, CDR1 is KGHSH, CDR2 LQKENI. V gave up 4 bases and J gave up 0 bases, with 7 bases separating them. The CDR3, as DNA: TGTGCCAGCTCACGGGACGACTCCTACGAGCAGTACGTC. As protein: CASSRDDSYEQYV.